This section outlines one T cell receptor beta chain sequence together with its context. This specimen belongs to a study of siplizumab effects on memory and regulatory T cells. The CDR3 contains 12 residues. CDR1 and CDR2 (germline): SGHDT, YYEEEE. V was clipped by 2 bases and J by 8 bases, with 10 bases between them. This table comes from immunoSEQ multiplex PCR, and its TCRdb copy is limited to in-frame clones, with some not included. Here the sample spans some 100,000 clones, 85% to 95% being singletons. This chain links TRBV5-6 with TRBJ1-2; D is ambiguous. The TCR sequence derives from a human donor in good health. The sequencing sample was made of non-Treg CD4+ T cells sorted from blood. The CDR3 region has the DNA TGTGCCAGCAGCTTCGCCGGGATAGGCTACACCTTC. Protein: CASSFAGIGYTF.